Following are 31 T cell receptor beta chains from one sample sequenced in a study of T-cell memory formation after mild COVID-19. Using its own MiXCR run on the 5' RACE reads, TCRdb lists one record per CDR3 protein. The sample lists 35,000 to 50,000 distinct CDR3 sequences; about a tenth were seen once. The sequenced sample was PBMCs or a T cell subset sorted from them (not recorded which). The source of these receptors is an adult woman who had mild COVID-19 (a few samples of this study predate the infection). Cell type and time point are not known.

This clonotype was observed a few times. The J gene is TRBJ1-1, the V gene TRBV14; D not resolved. V dropped 1 base and J dropped 6 bases, with 15 bases sitting between them. Germline CDR1 is SGHDN and CDR2 is FVKESK. The CDR3 has 15 amino acids. The CDR3 sequence is CASSQALGIRAEAFF. Written as DNA, the CDR3 is TGTGCCAGCAGCCAAGCTCTTGGTATTCGTGCTGAAGCTTTCTTT.

In its sample, this clonotype was seen many times. The gene calls are TRBV27 and TRBJ2-7; the D is unclear. Trimming pared 9 bases from V and 5 bases from J, leaving 2 bases between. The CDR3 spans 8 residues. Germline assignment: CDR1 MNHEY and CDR2 SMNVEV (reference sequence). CDR3 loop: CARNEQYF. The CDR3 DNA follows: TGTGCCAGAAACGAGCAGTACTTC.

The gene calls are TRBV12-3 or TRBV12-4 and TRBJ2-1; 8 bases align to TRBD2. This CDR3 has 15 amino acids. V trimming: 7 bases; J trimming: 5 bases; junction bases outside the gene matches: 10. The CDR3 DNA follows: TGTGCCAGCAATCTACTAGCGGAGCATAACAATGAGCAGTTCTTC. Translated, it gives CASNLLAEHNNEQFF.

The J gene is TRBJ1-2, the V gene TRBV6-6; D not resolved. The CDR3 spans 14 residues. V was cut by 7 bases and J by 4 bases, with 16 bases left in between. Germline V gives CDR1 MNHNY, CDR2 SVGAGI (reference sequence). The CDR3 DNA reads as TGTGCCAGCATGCGCGAGGCGGCAGTCTATGGCTACACCTTC. This sequence encodes CASMREAAVYGYTF.

The rearrangement links TRBV7-9 to TRBJ2-7, with D tentatively TRBD2 (5 bases). V gave up 5 bases and J gave up 3 bases, with 8 bases separating them. Germline CDR1 is SEHNR and CDR2 is FQNEAQ (reference sequence). The CDR3 spans 12 residues. In nucleotides, the CDR3 is TGTGCCAGCAGCAAACGGGACTACGAGCAGTACTTC. Its protein is CASSKRDYEQYF.

In this sample, this clonotype turned up a few times. J is TRBJ1-2 and V is TRBV19, with unresolved D. CDR3 length: 16 residues. The ends were cut back, 3 bases at V and 2 bases at J, with 16 bases in the middle. Germline lookup yields CDR1 LNHDA and CDR2 SQIVND (reference sequence). The CDR3 here is CASSIRSEAGNYGYTF. As DNA, the CDR3 is TGTGCCAGTAGTATTAGAAGCGAGGCAGGAAACTATGGCTACACCTTC.

This rearrangement joins TRBV12-3 or TRBV12-4 to TRBJ1-5, with 8 bases identical to TRBD1. CDR3 length: 15 amino acids. The V and J ends lost 5 bases and 3 bases, in that order; junction bases with no gene match: 6. CDR3: CASSITQGANQPQHF. The CDR3, as DNA: TGTGCCAGCAGTATAACTCAGGGGGCCAATCAGCCCCAGCATTTT.

The chain has TRBV18 and TRBJ1-1; no firm D call. The CDR3 consists of 15 residues. V gave up 6 bases and J gave up 1 base, with 15 bases separating them. Germline V CDR1 and CDR2: KGHSH, LQKENI. The CDR3 nucleotides read TGTGCCAGCTCGGAGAGCCGATGGGGGAACACTGAAGCTTTCTTT. It is translated as CASSESRWGNTEAFF. Looking up the rest from reference TRBV18 and TRBJ1-1 gives the full variable domain: NAGVMQNPRHLVRRRGQEARLRCSPMKGHSHVYWYRQLPEEGLKFMVYLQKENIIDESGMPKERFSAEFPKEGPSILRIQQVVRGDSAAYFCASSESRWGNTEAFFGQGTRLTVV.

The table lists this clonotype with a few counts. The V gene is TRBV12-5, the J gene TRBJ2-3, with D possibly TRBD2 on 6 matching bases. From germline, CDR1 is LGHNT and CDR2 FRNRAP. The CDR3 totals 14 residues. Trimming removed 9 bases from V and 5 bases from J, with 18 bases in between. CDR3: CASALSGGIDTQYF. In DNA, the CDR3 is TGTGCTAGCGCCCTTAGCGGTGGCATAGATACGCAGTATTTT. The entire variable domain, with the rest obtained from reference TRBV12-5 and TRBJ2-3, is as follows: DARVTQTPRHKVTEMGQEVTMRCQPILGHNTVFWYRQTMMQGLELLAYFRNRAPLDDSGMPKDRFSAEMPDATLATLKIQPSEPRDSAVYFCASALSGGIDTQYFGPGTRLTVL.

This clonotype was seen repeatedly, ten times or more. In nucleotides, the CDR3 is TGCAGTGCTCAGGGGCCCCGGGTGGAGTTCTTC. The encoded protein is CSAQGPRVEFF. The J gene is TRBJ2-1, the V gene TRBV20-1, with D maybe TRBD1 (6 bases). This CDR3 is 11 amino acids long. CDR1 and CDR2 (germline): DFQATT, SNEGSKA (reference sequence). V lost 5 bases to trimming and J lost 14 bases, with 16 bases between them.

This clonotype has ten or more counts. In DNA, the CDR3 is TGCAGTGCTTTTAGGGAATCGGGTAGCTACGAGCAGTACTTC. Its translation is CSAFRESGSYEQYF. This chain uses TRBV20-1 with TRBJ2-7; no firm D call. Germline V CDR1 and CDR2: DFQATT, SNEGSKA (reference sequence). V lost 5 bases and J 3 bases, leaving 17 bases between the germline ends. The CDR3 loop spans 14 amino acids.

This clonotype was counted only a few times. This chain joins TRBV7-3 and TRBJ2-5, with TRBD1 identical over 8 bases. Germline V gene lookup returns CDR1 SGHTA and CDR2 FQGTGA. V lost 1 base, J lost 4 bases, and 2 bases stayed unmatched. This CDR3 spans 14 amino acids. CDR3 nucleotide sequence: TGTGCCAGCAGCTTAAGAGGACAGGGAGAGACCCAGTACTTC. This codes for CASSLRGQGETQYF.

This clonotype was recorded many times. The chain couples TRBV24-1 to TRBJ2-3; D remains ambiguous. Trimming removed 1 base at V and 1 base at J, with 11 bases between. The CDR3 consists of 16 residues. Germline V CDR1 and CDR2: KGHDR, SFDVKD. This chain's CDR3 is CATSDLEFAGTDTQYF. For the CDR3, the DNA is TGTGCCACCAGTGATTTAGAGTTCGCCGGCACAGATACGCAGTATTTT.

This clonotype occurred a few times. The V gene is TRBV7-2, the J gene TRBJ2-3; D is undetermined. V was clipped by 5 bases and J by 7 bases, with 10 bases between them. The CDR3 covers 12 residues. Germline V gene sequence: CDR1 SGHTA, CDR2 FQGNSA. CDR3 nucleotide sequence: TGTGCCAGCAGCCCCGATCGCAATACGCAGTATTTT. This encodes CASSPDRNTQYF.

The table lists this clonotype with a few counts. V is TRBV7-2 and J is TRBJ2-2; 8 bases align to TRBD1. Per germline, CDR1 SGHTA and CDR2 FQGNSA. The ends lost 0 bases at V and 0 bases at J; junction bases unmatched: 6. The CDR3 is 18 residues long. The CDR3 is CASSLAWGTGANTGELFF. The CDR3 region has the DNA TGTGCCAGCAGCTTAGCCTGGGGGACAGGCGCGAACACCGGGGAGCTGTTTTTT. Looking up the rest from reference TRBV7-2 and TRBJ2-2 gives the full variable domain: GAGVSQSPSNKVTEKGKDVELRCDPISGHTALYWYRQSLGQGLEFLIYFQGNSAPDKSGLPSDRFSAERTGGSVSTLTIQRTQQEDSAVYLCASSLAWGTGANTGELFFGEGSRLTVL.

Worth noting for this clonotype: A junction boundary mismatches the germline segment, possibly from a read error. V usage is TRBV24-1 and J usage is TRBJ2-3, with 8 bases lining up with TRBD1. This CDR3 has 16 residues. Germline CDR1 is KGHDR and CDR2 is SFDVKD. Here the CDR3 DNA reads TGTGACACCAGTGAGAACAGGGGGACTAGCACAGATACGCAGTATTTT. It specifies CDTSENRGTSTDTQYF.

This clonotype has more than one count but fewer than ten. V is TRBV25-1 and J is TRBJ2-2; weak D call: TRBD1 (5 bases). The length of the CDR3 is 14 residues. V dropped 4 bases and J dropped 0 bases, with 6 bases sitting between them. Germline assignment: CDR1 MGHDK and CDR2 SYGVNS. This CDR3 is CASSGRANTGELFF. CDR3 sequence (DNA): TGTGCCAGCAGTGGCAGGGCGAACACCGGGGAGCTGTTTTTT.

This clonotype was recorded a few times. The chain has TRBV7-2 and TRBJ2-1; a possible D gene is TRBD1 (5 bases). The CDR3 has 14 amino acids. Germline CDR1 SGHTA, CDR2 FQGNSA. V was shortened by 1 base and J by 5 bases, with 9 bases between the two germline ends. CDR3 loop: CASSLDGAHNEQFF. The CDR3 nucleotides read TGTGCCAGCAGCTTAGATGGGGCTCACAATGAGCAGTTCTTC.

This chain uses TRBV24-1 with TRBJ2-7; D call uncertain. Germline CDR1 KGHDR, CDR2 SFDVKD. The CDR3 consists of 15 residues. Trimming removed 3 bases at V and 0 bases at J, with 11 bases between. This chain's CDR3 is CATSDARRTSYEQYF. The CDR3 DNA reads TGTGCCACCAGTGATGCAAGAAGAACCTCCTACGAGCAGTACTTC.

The gene calls are TRBV27 and TRBJ1-1; D gene unclear. Germline CDR1 and CDR2: MNHEY and SMNVEV (reference sequence). V gave up 3 bases and J gave up 2 bases, with 7 bases separating them. The CDR3 length is 13 residues. CDR3 in amino acids: CASSLAINTEAFF. As DNA, the CDR3 is TGTGCCAGCAGTTTGGCAATAAACACTGAAGCTTTCTTT.

In this sample, this clonotype turned up many times. J is TRBJ2-3 and V is TRBV6-6, with a tentative D call TRBD2 (7 bases). V dropped 2 bases and J dropped 0 bases, with 9 bases sitting between them. The V gene's germline CDR1 is MNHNY and CDR2 SVGAGI (reference sequence). The CDR3 covers 15 residues. CDR3 DNA: TGTGCCAGCAGTTACCGGGGGGCAAGCACAGATACGCAGTATTTT. It is translated as CASSYRGASTDTQYF.

Regarding this clonotype: It may be a read error: a sequence one base away is much more abundant. The chain is built from TRBV29-1 and TRBJ2-7; TRBD2 might be the D (5 bases). This CDR3 is 13 amino acids long. V was pared by 7 bases and J by 7 bases, with 20 bases between. Germline V lookup: CDR1 SQVTM, CDR2 ANQGSEA. The CDR3 coding sequence is TGCAGCGGATCCCACGGCGGAGGCAGGGAGCAGTACTTC. Its protein product is CSGSHGGGREQYF.

This clonotype was seen at least ten times. The junction does not match germline at one end; this may be a read error. The rearrangement uses TRBV7-7 and TRBJ2-7; D perhaps matches TRBD2 (6 bases). Germline V gene data show CDR1 as SSHAT and CDR2 as FNYEAQ (reference sequence). CDR3 length equals 13 residues. CDR3 sequence: CASSPRGTREQYF. CDR3 bases: TGTGCTAGCAGCCCCCGGGGGACGCGCGAGCAGTACTTC.

The CDR3 loop is CAWTPGWTEAFF. As DNA, the CDR3 is TGTGCCTGGACCCCAGGGTGGACTGAAGCTTTCTTT. The chain uses TRBV30 and TRBJ1-1; D might be TRBD1 (5 bases). The CDR3 covers 12 residues. CDR1 and CDR2 from the germline V gene are GTSNPN and SVGIG (reference sequence). V was clipped by 4 bases and J by 5 bases, with 11 bases between them.

This chain joins TRBV27 and TRBJ1-3, with 7 bases identical to TRBD1. The CDR3 totals 16 residues. The V gene's germline CDR1 is MNHEY and CDR2 SMNVEV (reference sequence). The junction had 6 bases not matched to a gene; V was cut back by 2 bases and J by 2 bases. CDR3 in amino acids: CASSLRGGATGNTIYF. CDR3 nucleotide sequence: TGTGCCAGCAGTTTAAGAGGGGGCGCGACTGGAAACACCATATATTTT.

This clonotype was counted a few times. V is TRBV6-5 and J is TRBJ2-1, with 7 bases matching TRBD1. The CDR3 consists of 15 residues. Germline lookup yields CDR1 MNHEY and CDR2 SVGAGI. With 4 bases clipped from V and 7 bases from J, the junction kept 10 bases outside the gene matches. CDR3 sequence: CASSFFLRGPNEQFF. The CDR3 DNA reads as TGTGCCAGCAGTTTTTTTCTAAGGGGGCCGAATGAGCAGTTCTTC.

This clonotype has a handful of counts. The chain combines TRBV10-3 with TRBJ2-5, with 7 bases aligning to TRBD2. Germline CDR1 and CDR2: ENHRY and SYGVKD. The CDR3 is 16 residues long. The trim removed 6 bases at V and 0 bases at J, leaving 10 bases unmatched. Written as DNA, the CDR3 is TGTGCCATCAGCCATTCTAGCGGAACGTACCAAGAGACCCAGTACTTC. This translates into CAISHSSGTYQETQYF.

V gene TRBV1 combines with J gene TRBJ2-1. TRBV1 is a pseudogene. This CDR3 is 14 amino acids long. For the CDR3, the DNA is TGCACCAGCAGCCAAGGAATCGCGGTGAATGAGCAGTTCTTC. This gives the protein CTSSQGIAVNEQFF.

This clonotype has at least ten counts. V is TRBV27 and J is TRBJ2-7; TRBD1 agrees at 11 bases. Unmatched junction bases numbered 12, after V lost 2 bases and J lost 6 bases. The CDR3 is made up of 17 amino acids. CDR1 and CDR2 from the germline V gene are MNHEY and SMNVEV (reference sequence). The CDR3 region has the DNA TGTGCCAGCAGTTTAGTTGTGGGACAGGGGGGTAAAAGCGAGCAGTACTTC. Its protein is CASSLVVGQGGKSEQYF.

The gene calls are TRBV7-9 and TRBJ1-1, with D unresolved. The CDR3 totals 16 residues. The germline gives CDR1 SEHNR, CDR2 FQNEAQ (reference sequence). Trimming shortened V by 7 bases and J by 1 base, and 19 bases separated the two germline ends. The CDR3 sequence is CASTDWSVSRNTEAFF. For the CDR3, the DNA is TGTGCCAGCACCGATTGGTCCGTGTCCAGGAACACTGAAGCTTTCTTT.

In this sample, this clonotype turned up a few times. V and J are TRBV5-1 and TRBJ2-2; possible D gene TRBD1, 6 bases. CDR1 and CDR2 from the germline V gene are SGHRS and YFSETQ. The CDR3 covers 15 residues. Trimming pared 1 base from V and 0 bases from J, leaving 7 bases between. Here the CDR3 reads CASSLWGPNTGELFF. The CDR3 DNA reads as TGCGCCAGCAGCTTGTGGGGGCCGAACACCGGGGAGCTGTTTTTT.